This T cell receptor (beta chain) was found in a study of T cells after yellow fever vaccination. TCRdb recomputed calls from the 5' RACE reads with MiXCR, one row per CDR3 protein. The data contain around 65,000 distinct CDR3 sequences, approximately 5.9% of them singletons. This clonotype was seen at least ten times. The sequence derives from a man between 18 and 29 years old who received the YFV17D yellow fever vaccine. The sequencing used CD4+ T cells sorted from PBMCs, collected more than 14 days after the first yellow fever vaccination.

The CDR3 region is CSASGGIYNSPLHF. The CDR3 bases are TGCAGTGCTAGCGGAGGGATCTATAATTCACCCCTCCACTTT. V is TRBV20-1 and J is TRBJ1-6; D gene uncertain. Germline lookup yields CDR1 DFQATT and CDR2 SNEGSKA (reference sequence). Trimming took off 3 bases at V and 3 bases at J, with 9 bases between the two ends. The CDR3 has 14 residues.